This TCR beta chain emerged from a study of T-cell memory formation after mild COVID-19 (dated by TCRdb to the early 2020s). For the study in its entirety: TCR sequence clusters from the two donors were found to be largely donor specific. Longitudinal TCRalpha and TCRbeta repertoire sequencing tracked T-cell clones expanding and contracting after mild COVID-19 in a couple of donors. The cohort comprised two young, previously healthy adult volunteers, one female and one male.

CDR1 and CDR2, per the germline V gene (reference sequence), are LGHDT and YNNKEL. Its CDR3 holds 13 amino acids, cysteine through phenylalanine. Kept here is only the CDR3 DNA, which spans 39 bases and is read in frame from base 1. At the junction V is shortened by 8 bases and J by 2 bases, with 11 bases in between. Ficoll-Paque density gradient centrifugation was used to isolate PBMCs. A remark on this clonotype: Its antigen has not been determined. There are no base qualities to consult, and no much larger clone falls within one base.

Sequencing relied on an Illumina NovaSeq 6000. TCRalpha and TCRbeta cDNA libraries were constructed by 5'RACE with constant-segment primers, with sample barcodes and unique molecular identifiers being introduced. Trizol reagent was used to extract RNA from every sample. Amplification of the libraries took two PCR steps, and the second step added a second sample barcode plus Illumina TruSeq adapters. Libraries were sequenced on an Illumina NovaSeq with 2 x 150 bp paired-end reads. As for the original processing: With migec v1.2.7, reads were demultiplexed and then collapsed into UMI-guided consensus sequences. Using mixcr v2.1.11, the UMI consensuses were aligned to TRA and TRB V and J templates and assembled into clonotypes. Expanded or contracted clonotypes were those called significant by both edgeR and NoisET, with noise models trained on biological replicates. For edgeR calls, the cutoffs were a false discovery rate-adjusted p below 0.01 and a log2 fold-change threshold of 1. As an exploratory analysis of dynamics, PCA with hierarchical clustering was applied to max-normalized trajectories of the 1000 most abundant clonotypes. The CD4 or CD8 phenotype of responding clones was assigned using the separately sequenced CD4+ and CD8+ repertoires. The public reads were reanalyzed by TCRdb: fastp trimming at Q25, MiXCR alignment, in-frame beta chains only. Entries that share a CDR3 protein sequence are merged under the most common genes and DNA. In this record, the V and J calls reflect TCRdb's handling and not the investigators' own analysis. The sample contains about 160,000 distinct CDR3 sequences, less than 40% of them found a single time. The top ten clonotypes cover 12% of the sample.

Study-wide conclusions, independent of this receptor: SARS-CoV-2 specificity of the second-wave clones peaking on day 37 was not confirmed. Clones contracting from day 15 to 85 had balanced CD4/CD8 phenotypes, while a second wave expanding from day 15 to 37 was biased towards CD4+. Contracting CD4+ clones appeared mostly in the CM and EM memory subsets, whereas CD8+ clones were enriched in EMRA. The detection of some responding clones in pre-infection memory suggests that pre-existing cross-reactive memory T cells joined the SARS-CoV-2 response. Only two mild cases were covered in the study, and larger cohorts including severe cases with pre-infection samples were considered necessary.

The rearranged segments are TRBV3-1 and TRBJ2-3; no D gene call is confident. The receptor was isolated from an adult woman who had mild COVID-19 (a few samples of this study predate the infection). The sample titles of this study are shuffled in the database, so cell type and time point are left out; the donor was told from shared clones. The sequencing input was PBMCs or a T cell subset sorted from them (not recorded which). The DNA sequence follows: TGTGCCAGCGGTGGAGCTGTCACAGATACGCAGTATTTT. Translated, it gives CASGGAVTDTQYF.